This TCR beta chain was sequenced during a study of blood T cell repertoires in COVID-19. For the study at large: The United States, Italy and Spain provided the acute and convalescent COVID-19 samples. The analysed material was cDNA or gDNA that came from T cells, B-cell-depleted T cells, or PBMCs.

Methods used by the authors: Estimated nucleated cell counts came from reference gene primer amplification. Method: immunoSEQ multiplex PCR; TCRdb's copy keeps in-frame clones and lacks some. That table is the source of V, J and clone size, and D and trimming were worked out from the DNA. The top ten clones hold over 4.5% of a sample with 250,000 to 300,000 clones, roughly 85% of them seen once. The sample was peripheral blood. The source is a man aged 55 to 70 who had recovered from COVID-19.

CDR3 bases: TGTGCCTGGAGGGTCGCGGCCGTGTCCCGCGATGGCTACACCTTC. This gives the protein CAWRVAAVSRDGYTF. This sequence joins TRBV30 and TRBJ1-2; D gene uncertain. Trimming stripped 3 bases from V and 6 bases from J, with 20 bases between. Germline loops: CDR1 GTSNPN, CDR2 SVGIG (reference sequence). The CDR3 covers 15 residues.